The T cell receptor beta chain described here comes from a study of radiation and T cells in renal cell carcinoma. General study results and limits: Dominant CDR3 motifs occupied more repertoire in irradiated than control tumors. Compared with controls, irradiated tumors showed greater TCR clonality.

The method was immunoSEQ multiplex PCR; TCRdb's version includes in-frame clones alone and lacks a portion of them. The table includes approximately 8,400 clones, approximately 58% detected once. V was clipped by 2 bases and J by 3 bases, with 13 bases between them. The CDR3 is made up of 15 amino acids. Germline values: CDR1 KGHSH, CDR2 LQKENI. This clone has a handful of counts. Its antigen is undetermined. Treatment described: treatment-naive control, cytoreductive nephrectomy. The sample in question was tumor tissue, obtained from a patient whose treatment was nephrectomy without radiotherapy. The chain couples TRBV18 to TRBJ1-1, with D unresolved. The receptor was derived from a man in his 60s with renal cell carcinoma. The CDR3: CASSPGWEEDTEAFF. Here the CDR3 DNA reads TGTGCCAGCTCACCAGGGTGGGAGGAGGACACTGAAGCTTTCTTT.